This T cell receptor beta chain was identified in a study of regulatory T cells in long-lasting Graves disease. This clonotype has a handful of counts. Time point in this sample: persistent/refractory GD, antithyroid drugs over 5 years with positive TRAb. From RNA extracted from PBMCs, the TCR library was made. The CDR3 covers 14 residues. Germline CDR1 is ENHRY and CDR2 is SYGVKD. V gave up 0 bases and J gave up 5 bases, with 10 bases separating them. Sequencing libraries for TCR beta were prepared with iRepertoire HTBI primers and Arm-PCR of CDR3 regions. TCRdb analysed the multiplex PCR reads with MiXCR anew, one entry per CDR3 protein. Of 400,000 or so distinct CDR3 sequences listed, around 24% are singletons.

The input for sequencing was peripheral blood mononuclear cells (PBMCs), taken when the disease was refractory, from a patient treated with antithyroid drugs. This receptor was taken from a female donor with Graves disease. The V gene is TRBV10-3, the J gene TRBJ1-2, with D possibly TRBD1 on 5 matching bases. As DNA, the CDR3 is TGTGCCATCAGTGAGTCGGGGACGCCGTATGGCTACACCTTC. It encodes CAISESGTPYGYTF.